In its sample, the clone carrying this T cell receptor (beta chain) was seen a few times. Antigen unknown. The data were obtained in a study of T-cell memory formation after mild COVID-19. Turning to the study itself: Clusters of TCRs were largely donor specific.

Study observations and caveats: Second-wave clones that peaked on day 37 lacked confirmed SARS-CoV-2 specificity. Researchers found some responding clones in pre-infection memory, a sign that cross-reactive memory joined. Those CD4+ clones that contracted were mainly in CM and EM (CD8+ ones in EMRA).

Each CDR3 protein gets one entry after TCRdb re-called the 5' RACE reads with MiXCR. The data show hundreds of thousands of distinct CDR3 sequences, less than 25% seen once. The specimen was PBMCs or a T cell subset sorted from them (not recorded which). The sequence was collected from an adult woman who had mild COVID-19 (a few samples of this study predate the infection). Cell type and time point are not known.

The CDR3 sequence is CSATSGVRQETQYF. In DNA, the CDR3 is TGCAGTGCTACCTCGGGGGTTCGACAAGAGACCCAGTACTTC. The chain employs TRBV20-1 and TRBJ2-5; D perhaps matches TRBD2 (6 bases). The CDR3 sequence is 14 residues long. Looked up from germline, CDR1 is DFQATT and CDR2 is SNEGSKA (reference sequence). Trimming left V 4 bases short and J 2 bases short, with 14 bases between.